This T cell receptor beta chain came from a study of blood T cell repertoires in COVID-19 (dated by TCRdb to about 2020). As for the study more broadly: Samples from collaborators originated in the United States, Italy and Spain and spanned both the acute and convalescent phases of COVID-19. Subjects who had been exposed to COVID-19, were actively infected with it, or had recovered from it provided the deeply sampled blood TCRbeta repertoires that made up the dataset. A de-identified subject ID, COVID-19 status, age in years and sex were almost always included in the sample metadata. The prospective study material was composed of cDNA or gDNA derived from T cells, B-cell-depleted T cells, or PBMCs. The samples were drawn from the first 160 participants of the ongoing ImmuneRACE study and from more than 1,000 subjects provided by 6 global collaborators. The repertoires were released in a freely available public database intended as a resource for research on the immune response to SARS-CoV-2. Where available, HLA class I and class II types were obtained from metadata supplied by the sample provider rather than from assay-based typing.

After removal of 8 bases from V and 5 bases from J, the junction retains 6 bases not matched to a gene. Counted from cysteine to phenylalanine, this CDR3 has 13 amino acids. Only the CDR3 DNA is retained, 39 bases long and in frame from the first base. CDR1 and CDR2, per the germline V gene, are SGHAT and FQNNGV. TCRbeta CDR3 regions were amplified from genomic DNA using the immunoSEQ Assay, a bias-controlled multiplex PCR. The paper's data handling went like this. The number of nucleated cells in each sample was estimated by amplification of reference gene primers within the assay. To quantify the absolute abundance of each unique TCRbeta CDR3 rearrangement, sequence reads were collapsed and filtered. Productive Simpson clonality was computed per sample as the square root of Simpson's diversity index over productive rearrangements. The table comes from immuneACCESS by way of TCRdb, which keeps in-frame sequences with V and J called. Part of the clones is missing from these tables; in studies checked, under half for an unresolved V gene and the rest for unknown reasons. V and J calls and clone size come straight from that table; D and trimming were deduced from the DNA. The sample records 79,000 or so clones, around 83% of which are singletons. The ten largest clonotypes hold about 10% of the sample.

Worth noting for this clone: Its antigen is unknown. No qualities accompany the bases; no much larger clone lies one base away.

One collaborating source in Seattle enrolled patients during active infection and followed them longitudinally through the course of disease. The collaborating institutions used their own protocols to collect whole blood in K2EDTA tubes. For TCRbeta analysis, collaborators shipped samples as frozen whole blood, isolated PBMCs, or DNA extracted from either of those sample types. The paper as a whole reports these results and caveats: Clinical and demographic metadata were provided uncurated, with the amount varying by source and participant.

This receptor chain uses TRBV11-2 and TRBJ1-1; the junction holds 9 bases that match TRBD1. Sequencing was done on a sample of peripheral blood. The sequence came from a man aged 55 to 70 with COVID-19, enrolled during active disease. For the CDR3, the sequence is CASSRDRETEAFF. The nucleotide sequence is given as TGTGCCAGCTCCCGGGACAGGGAAACTGAAGCTTTCTTT.